This is a list of T cell receptor beta chains from one sample in a study of regulatory T cells in long-lasting Graves disease. Using its own MiXCR run on the multiplex PCR reads, TCRdb lists one record per CDR3 protein. The table has 400,000 or so distinct CDR3 sequences, about 20% seen once; the top ten hold roughly 30%. Source: peripheral blood mononuclear cells (PBMCs), taken when the disease was refractory, from a patient treated with antithyroid drugs. The receptors originated from a female donor with Graves disease. Each CDR3 is given with its conserved first and last residue. Fields, in order: clone size, D gene, J gene, V gene, CDR3 DNA, CDR3 protein. A D gene is named only where the DNA matches it firmly. Only some rows state a clone size, as once, few, many or a class for expanded clones.

>few|NA|TRBJ1-6|TRBV4-2
TGTGCCAGCAGCCAACGTGGTTCACCCCTCCACTTT
CASSQRGSPLHF
>many|NA|TRBJ1-2|TRBV5-5
TGTGCCAGCAGCTTCGGCAGGACAAACTATGGCTACACCTTC
CASSFGRTNYGYTF
>NA|TRBD1|TRBJ2-7|TRBV28
TGTGCCAGCAGTACGGGACAGGGCCCCCACGAGCAGTACTTC
CASSTGQGPHEQYF
>few|TRBD1|TRBJ1-1|TRBV30
TGTGCCTGGATAGGGGGACAGGGGACTGAAGCTTTCTTT
CAWIGGQGTEAFF
>NA|NA|TRBJ2-4|TRBV12-3/TRBV12-4
TGTGCCGGCAGTTTAAAAGGGGCCAAAAACATTCAGTACTTC
CAGSLKGAKNIQYF
>many|TRBD2|TRBJ2-5|TRBV12-3/TRBV12-4
TGTGCCAGCATCAGACTAGCGGGAACTCAAGAGACCCAGTACTTC
CASIRLAGTQETQYF
>NA|NA|TRBJ2-5|TRBV20-1
TGCAGTGCCCCGGGCTGGCAGCAAGAGACCCAGTACTTC
CSAPGWQQETQYF
>NA|TRBD1|TRBJ2-1|TRBV20-1
TGCAGTGCCGTGGAGGACAGGGACTCCTACAATGAGCAGTTCTTC
CSAVEDRDSYNEQFF
>NA|NA|TRBJ2-3|TRBV28
TGTGCCAGCAGTTTATCGCAGATCACAGATACGCAGTATTTT
CASSLSQITDTQYF
>few|NA|TRBJ1-5|TRBV27
TGTGCCAGCAGTTTATTCGGGGAAGGCAATCAGCCCCAGCATTTT
CASSLFGEGNQPQHF
>few|NA|TRBJ1-1|TRBV7-9
TGTGCCAGCAGCTTGGGGGGGAGAGAAACTGAAGCTTTCTTT
CASSLGGRETEAFF
>NA|NA|TRBJ2-7|TRBV5-1
TGCGCCAGCAGCGGGGGGCCAGACTTGTACGAGCAGTACTTC
CASSGGPDLYEQYF
>few|TRBD1|TRBJ2-7|TRBV30
TGTGCCTGGAGTGGGGACAGGGTAACGGGGGAGCAGTACTTC
CAWSGDRVTGEQYF
>few|TRBD1|TRBJ1-1|TRBV7-9
TGTGCCAGCAGCTTAGAGGGGCAGGGGGCCTACTCTTCCTTGAACACTGAAGCTTTCTTT
CASSLEGQGAYSSLNTEAFF
>many|TRBD1|TRBJ2-7|TRBV11-2
TGTGCCAGCAGCTTAACGCCCAGGGGGCACGAGCAGTACTTC
CASSLTPRGHEQYF
>NA|NA|TRBJ2-7|TRBV20-1
TGCAGTGCCCCCCCCCCCGCTACCTACGAGCAGTACTTC
CSAPPPATYEQYF
>NA|TRBD2|TRBJ2-2|TRBV9
TGTGCCAGCAGCGTAGCTTTTGCGGGGGTCACCGGGGAGCTGTTTTTT
CASSVAFAGVTGELFF
>few|NA|TRBJ2-2|TRBV7-3
TGTGCCAGCAGCCAGCAGGGGCCGAACACCGGGGAGCTGTTTTTT
CASSQQGPNTGELFF
>few|NA|TRBJ2-7|TRBV11-1
TGTGCCAGCAGCTTAGCTCCAGGTGGAAACGAGCAGTACTTC
CASSLAPGGNEQYF
>few|TRBD2|TRBJ2-7|TRBV9
TGTGCCAGCTCGCCTAGCGGGATACACTACGAGCAGTACTTC
CASSPSGIHYEQYF
>NA|NA|TRBJ2-7|TRBV20-1
TGCAGTGCTCTAGTCGTCGGCGGGACCTTCTCCTACGAGCAGTACTTC
CSALVVGGTFSYEQYF
>few|TRBD2|TRBJ2-7|TRBV6-2/TRBV6-3
TGTGCCAGCAGAGAGACTAGCGGAATAGGCCCATCCTACGAGCAGTACTTC
CASRETSGIGPSYEQYF
>few|NA|TRBJ1-5|TRBV6-2/TRBV6-3
TGTGCCAGCAGTCCCGCAGGGTTACAGCCCCAGCATTTT
CASSPAGLQPQHF
>few|TRBD1|TRBJ1-1|TRBV12-3/TRBV12-4
TGTGCCAGCAAAGTGACAGGGGGCATCACTGAAGCTTTCTTT
CASKVTGGITEAFF
>many|NA|TRBJ2-7|TRBV7-8
TGTGCCAGCAGCTTATCGGAGTTTGGTCCCCACGAGCAGTACTTC
CASSLSEFGPHEQYF
>few|NA|TRBJ2-4|TRBV19
TGTGCCAGTAGTATAGGGGCGAGAATGGGAAACATTCAGTACTTC
CASSIGARMGNIQYF
>many|NA|TRBJ2-7|TRBV7-2
TGTGCCAGCAGCTCGAGGCCCCCCAGAACCTACGAGCAGTACTTC
CASSSRPPRTYEQYF
>few|NA|TRBJ1-5|TRBV5-6
TGTGCCAGCAGCCAAACGAAACCCGGACAGTTTTATAGCAATCAGCCCCAGCATTTT
CASSQTKPGQFYSNQPQHF
>few|TRBD2|TRBJ2-2|TRBV12-5
TGTGCTAGTGGTTCCGACCTAGCGGGAGGCATCACCGGGGAGCTGTTTTTT
CASGSDLAGGITGELFF
>many|NA|TRBJ1-1|TRBV6-1
TGTGCCAGCAGCGTGACCTCGAGGGCGAACACTGAAGCTTTCTTT
CASSVTSRANTEAFF
>few|TRBD1|TRBJ1-2|TRBV6-1
TGTGCCAGCACTGAACAGGGGTATGGCTACACCTTC
CASTEQGYGYTF
>NA|NA|TRBJ1-1|TRBV6-1
TGTGCCAGCAGCATGCCAAGGGCGAACACTGAAGCTTTCTTT
CASSMPRANTEAFF
>NA|NA|TRBJ2-3|TRBV30
TGTGCCTGGAGTGTGGCGGTGAGGGGCACAGATACGCAGTATTTT
CAWSVAVRGTDTQYF